This T cell receptor (beta chain) was identified in a study of blood T cell repertoires in COVID-19. Original handling: Nucleated cell counts were estimated from reference gene primer amplification. Libraries were prepared by immunoSEQ multiplex PCR; TCRdb keeps only in-frame clonotypes and omits some of them. That table gives V, J and clone size, and the DNA gave D and trimming. The sample yields fewer than 350,000 clones, roughly 85% seen once. This CDR3 contains 14 residues. Germline V gives CDR1 SGHDT, CDR2 YYEEEE. The V and J ends lost 4 bases and 6 bases, in that order; junction bases with no gene match: 7.

The sequence was collected from a human donor in a cohort sampled during active COVID-19. The rearrangement uses TRBV5-6 and TRBJ2-7, with TRBD1 matching over 10 bases. The sequenced material came from peripheral blood. The CDR3 DNA reads as TGTGCCAGCAGCAGACAGGGGGCCCTCAGCGAGCAGTACTTC. Translating it yields CASSRQGALSEQYF.